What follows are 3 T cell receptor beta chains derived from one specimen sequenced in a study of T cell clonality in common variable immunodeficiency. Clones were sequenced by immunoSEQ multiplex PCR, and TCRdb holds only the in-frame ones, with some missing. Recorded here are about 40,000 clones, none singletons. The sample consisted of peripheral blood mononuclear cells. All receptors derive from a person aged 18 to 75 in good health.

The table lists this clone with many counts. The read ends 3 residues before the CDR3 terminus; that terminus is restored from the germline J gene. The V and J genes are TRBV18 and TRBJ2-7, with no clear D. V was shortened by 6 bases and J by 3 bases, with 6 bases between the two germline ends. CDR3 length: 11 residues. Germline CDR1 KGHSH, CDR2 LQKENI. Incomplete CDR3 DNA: TGTGCCAGCTCTCTCCGCTACGAG. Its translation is CASSLRYE. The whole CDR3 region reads CASSLRYEQYF.

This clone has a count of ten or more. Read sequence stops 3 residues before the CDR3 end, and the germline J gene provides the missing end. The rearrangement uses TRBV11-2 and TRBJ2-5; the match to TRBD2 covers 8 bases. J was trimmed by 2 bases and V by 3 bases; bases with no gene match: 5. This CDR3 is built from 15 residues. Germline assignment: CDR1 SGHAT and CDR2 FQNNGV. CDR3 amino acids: CASSFLAGGQETQYF. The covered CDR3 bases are TGTGCCAGCAGCTTTCTGGCGGGGGGTCAAGAGACC.

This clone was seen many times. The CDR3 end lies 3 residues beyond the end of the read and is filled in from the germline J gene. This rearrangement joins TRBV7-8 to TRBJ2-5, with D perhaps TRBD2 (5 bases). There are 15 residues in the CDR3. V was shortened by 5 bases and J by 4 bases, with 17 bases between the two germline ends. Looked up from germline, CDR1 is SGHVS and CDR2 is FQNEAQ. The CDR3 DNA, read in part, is TGTGCCAGCAGCCCCACGGGGAATTTGGTAGAGACC. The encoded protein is CASSPTGNLVET. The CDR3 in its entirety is CASSPTGNLVETQYF.